The rows below give T cell receptor beta chains drawn from one sample of a study of CD8 T cells in Susac syndrome. TCRdb ran MiXCR on the immunoSEQ multiplex PCR reads and lists one entry per CDR3 protein. The sample has some 76,000 distinct CDR3 sequences, roughly nine tenths seen once. The sample comprised CD8+ T cells from PBMCs. The source of these receptors is a human donor with multiple sclerosis. Both conserved end residues are part of each CDR3. Fields, in order: V gene, J gene, D gene, clone size, CDR3 DNA, CDR3 protein. D genes are given only for firm matches. Clone size is not always given. Where it is, it says once, few, many or a class for expanded clones.

v_call: TRBV11-2
j_call: TRBJ2-3
d_call: NA
clone_size: NA
cdr3_nt: TGTGCCAGCAGCACGAGTGAGCGGGGACACGGCCCAGATACGCAGTATTTT
cdr3_aa: CASSTSERGHGPDTQYF

v_call: TRBV13
j_call: TRBJ2-2
d_call: NA
clone_size: NA
cdr3_nt: TGTGCCAGCAGCAGCGATCTTGATGCGAACACCGGGGAGCTGTTTTTT
cdr3_aa: CASSSDLDANTGELFF

v_call: TRBV11-2
j_call: TRBJ1-1
d_call: NA
clone_size: NA
cdr3_nt: TGTGCCAGCAGCTTAATCCGGGTAGAGGGCACTGAAGCTTTCTTT
cdr3_aa: CASSLIRVEGTEAFF

v_call: TRBV29-1
j_call: TRBJ2-1
d_call: NA
clone_size: NA
cdr3_nt: TGCAGCGTTCGAGAGGGGAGCGATGAGCAGTTCTTC
cdr3_aa: CSVREGSDEQFF

v_call: TRBV6-5
j_call: TRBJ2-2
d_call: TRBD1
clone_size: NA
cdr3_nt: TGTGCCAGCAGTTCTGTGACAGGGACCACCGGGGAGCTGTTTTTT
cdr3_aa: CASSSVTGTTGELFF

v_call: TRBV3-1
j_call: TRBJ1-2
d_call: NA
clone_size: NA
cdr3_nt: TGTGCCAGCAGCCAAGGGGTGGGGATACTAGCTAACTATGGCTACACCTTC
cdr3_aa: CASSQGVGILANYGYTF

v_call: TRBV19
j_call: TRBJ2-7
d_call: TRBD2
clone_size: NA
cdr3_nt: TGTGCCAGTAGTATAGCGGGGACTAGTTTAACCGAGCAGTACTTC
cdr3_aa: CASSIAGTSLTEQYF

v_call: TRBV19
j_call: TRBJ2-7
d_call: NA
clone_size: NA
cdr3_nt: TGTGCCAGTAGTTCGGACATCAGCTACGAGCAGTACTTC
cdr3_aa: CASSSDISYEQYF

v_call: TRBV7-3
j_call: TRBJ2-7
d_call: TRBD2
clone_size: NA
cdr3_nt: TGTGCCAGCAGCCAATCGGGGGGGCCAGGGTACGAGCAGTACTTC
cdr3_aa: CASSQSGGPGYEQYF

v_call: TRBV3-1
j_call: TRBJ2-5
d_call: NA
clone_size: NA
cdr3_nt: TGTGCCAGCAGCTCCCGGACAGTCGAAAAGACCCAGTACTTC
cdr3_aa: CASSSRTVEKTQYF

v_call: TRBV7-9
j_call: TRBJ1-4
d_call: NA
clone_size: NA
cdr3_nt: TGTGCCAGCGACGGGGAAACTAATGAAAAACTGTTTTTT
cdr3_aa: CASDGETNEKLFF

v_call: TRBV24-1
j_call: TRBJ1-5
d_call: NA
clone_size: once
cdr3_nt: TGTGCCACCAGTGATACAGGAATCAATCAGCCCCAGCATTTT
cdr3_aa: CATSDTGINQPQHF

v_call: TRBV5-8
j_call: TRBJ1-1
d_call: NA
clone_size: NA
cdr3_nt: TGTGCCAGCAGCTCCGTTCCCGCCCTGCTCGCTGAAGCTTTCTTT
cdr3_aa: CASSSVPALLAEAFF

v_call: TRBV5-6
j_call: TRBJ2-7
d_call: TRBD2
clone_size: NA
cdr3_nt: TGTGCCAGCAGCCTTCTTTGGACTAGTAACGAGATACTCGAGCAGTACTTC
cdr3_aa: CASSLLWTSNEILEQYF

v_call: TRBV18
j_call: TRBJ2-1
d_call: NA
clone_size: NA
cdr3_nt: TGTGCCAGCTCACCAGTGGGGGTTCCCACCTACAATGAGCAGTTCTTC
cdr3_aa: CASSPVGVPTYNEQFF

v_call: TRBV28
j_call: TRBJ2-5
d_call: NA
clone_size: NA
cdr3_nt: TGTGCCAGCAGTGATGTCTGGGGGGAAGGGGTTCAAGAGACCCAGTACTTC
cdr3_aa: CASSDVWGEGVQETQYF

v_call: TRBV4-3
j_call: TRBJ2-1
d_call: NA
clone_size: NA
cdr3_nt: TGCGCCAGCAGCCCATGGAAGAAACTCGGGGATGAGCAGTTCTTC
cdr3_aa: CASSPWKKLGDEQFF

v_call: TRBV19
j_call: TRBJ1-2
d_call: NA
clone_size: NA
cdr3_nt: TGTGCCAGTAGTAGTGGCGGGGCACCTTATGGCTACACCTTC
cdr3_aa: CASSSGGAPYGYTF

v_call: TRBV7-7
j_call: TRBJ2-1
d_call: NA
clone_size: NA
cdr3_nt: TGTGCCAGCAGCTTAGGAACAGGGAATGAGCAGTTCTTC
cdr3_aa: CASSLGTGNEQFF

v_call: TRBV19
j_call: TRBJ2-7
d_call: TRBD2
clone_size: NA
cdr3_nt: TGTGCCAGTAGTATCGGGGCTAGCGGCTCCTACGAGCAGTACTTC
cdr3_aa: CASSIGASGSYEQYF

v_call: TRBV6-1
j_call: TRBJ2-7
d_call: NA
clone_size: NA
cdr3_nt: TGTGCCAGCAGTGGCCCAGGCCAGGAGCAGTACTTC
cdr3_aa: CASSGPGQEQYF

v_call: TRBV24-1
j_call: TRBJ2-1
d_call: NA
clone_size: NA
cdr3_nt: TGTGCCACCAGTGAAGGAGGGGTTGGGGACTATGAGCAGTTCTTC
cdr3_aa: CATSEGGVGDYEQFF

v_call: TRBV2
j_call: TRBJ1-5
d_call: NA
clone_size: NA
cdr3_nt: TGTGCCAGCAGTGAAGATTCCGGGAGTGTTCAGCCCCAGCATTTT
cdr3_aa: CASSEDSGSVQPQHF

v_call: TRBV19
j_call: TRBJ2-1
d_call: NA
clone_size: NA
cdr3_nt: TGTGCCAGTATCGGACATACTTACAATGAGCAGTTCTTC
cdr3_aa: CASIGHTYNEQFF

v_call: TRBV5-1
j_call: TRBJ2-6
d_call: NA
clone_size: NA
cdr3_nt: TGCGCCAGCAGATCTGGGGCCAACGTCCTGACTTTC
cdr3_aa: CASRSGANVLTF

v_call: TRBV29-1
j_call: TRBJ2-1
d_call: NA
clone_size: NA
cdr3_nt: TGCAGCGTTGTATTACCGAACGAGGAGCAGTTCTTC
cdr3_aa: CSVVLPNEEQFF

v_call: TRBV7-2
j_call: TRBJ2-1
d_call: NA
clone_size: NA
cdr3_nt: TGTGCCAGCAGGAGTACGGGCTCCTACAATGAGCAGTTCTTC
cdr3_aa: CASRSTGSYNEQFF

v_call: TRBV27
j_call: TRBJ2-1
d_call: NA
clone_size: NA
cdr3_nt: TGTGCCAGCAGTTATACAGGCTACAATGAGCAGTTCTTC
cdr3_aa: CASSYTGYNEQFF

v_call: TRBV6-1
j_call: TRBJ2-1
d_call: TRBD1
clone_size: NA
cdr3_nt: TGTGCCAGCAGTGGAAAGGACAGGGTACCCTACAATGAGCAGTTCTTC
cdr3_aa: CASSGKDRVPYNEQFF

v_call: TRBV7-9
j_call: TRBJ2-1
d_call: TRBD1
clone_size: NA
cdr3_nt: TGTGCCAGCAGCTCAAACCGGGACAGCTCCTACAATGAGCAGTTCTTC
cdr3_aa: CASSSNRDSSYNEQFF

v_call: TRBV15
j_call: TRBJ2-1
d_call: NA
clone_size: NA
cdr3_nt: TGTGCCGCCAGCACAGGGTCCTACAATGAGCAGTTCTTC
cdr3_aa: CAASTGSYNEQFF

v_call: TRBV27
j_call: TRBJ2-7
d_call: TRBD1
clone_size: NA
cdr3_nt: TGTGCCAGCAGCCTGATCGGGACAGCCTACGAGCAGTACTTC
cdr3_aa: CASSLIGTAYEQYF

v_call: TRBV15
j_call: TRBJ2-1
d_call: NA
clone_size: NA
cdr3_nt: TGTGCCACCAGCAGAGATCAAGGCCTCTCCCTCTACAATGAGCAGTTCTTC
cdr3_aa: CATSRDQGLSLYNEQFF

v_call: TRBV4-2
j_call: TRBJ1-1
d_call: NA
clone_size: NA
cdr3_nt: TGTGCCAGCAGCAACGGGCCCACTGAAGCTTTCTTT
cdr3_aa: CASSNGPTEAFF

v_call: TRBV5-6
j_call: TRBJ2-7
d_call: TRBD2
clone_size: few
cdr3_nt: TGTGCCAGCAGCACCGGGACTAGCGTTGCCTACGAGCAGTACTTC
cdr3_aa: CASSTGTSVAYEQYF

v_call: TRBV9
j_call: TRBJ2-2
d_call: TRBD2
clone_size: NA
cdr3_nt: TGTGCCAGCAGCGACCCCCTGGCGGGGGCGAACACCGGGGAGCTGTTTTTT
cdr3_aa: CASSDPLAGANTGELFF

v_call: TRBV10-3
j_call: TRBJ1-2
d_call: TRBD1
clone_size: NA
cdr3_nt: TGTGCCATCAGTGATAACATTGACAGGGAGCCCACTAACTATGGCTACACCTTC
cdr3_aa: CAISDNIDREPTNYGYTF

v_call: TRBV11-2
j_call: TRBJ2-5
d_call: NA
clone_size: NA
cdr3_nt: TGTGCCAGCAGCGGCACCGGGACCCCATGGGGGACCCAGTACTTC
cdr3_aa: CASSGTGTPWGTQYF

v_call: TRBV6-1
j_call: TRBJ2-7
d_call: TRBD1
clone_size: NA
cdr3_nt: TGTGCCAGCAGTGTACAGGGGGCACCGGCCTATCAGTACTTC
cdr3_aa: CASSVQGAPAYQYF

v_call: TRBV30
j_call: TRBJ1-4
d_call: NA
clone_size: once
cdr3_nt: TGTGCCTGGAGTATCCCCCGAGGGGAAAAACTGTTTTTT
cdr3_aa: CAWSIPRGEKLFF

v_call: TRBV2
j_call: TRBJ1-2
d_call: TRBD1
clone_size: NA
cdr3_nt: TGTGCCAGCAGTTCTTCCCTTTGGACAGGGGGCGTTGGCTACACCTTC
cdr3_aa: CASSSSLWTGGVGYTF